The 24 T cell receptor beta chains in this list originate from one sample, sequenced in a study of shared clonotypes between healthy human individuals. Cells designated naive CD8 were CD45RO-negative and were positively selected for CCR7, with terminally differentiated effector memory CD45RA+ cells excluded. The data were produced by immunoSEQ multiplex PCR, yet TCRdb's version contains in-frame clones alone and is incomplete. Among hundreds of thousands of clones listed, 80% to 95% were seen once. Material: naive CD8+ T cells sorted from blood. These receptors were collected from a man between 25 and 39 years old in good health.

V usage is TRBV7-8 and J usage is TRBJ2-7; 10 nucleotides line up with TRBD1. Per germline, CDR1 SGHVS and CDR2 FQNEAQ. CDR3 length: 17 amino acids. Trimming took 0 bases from V and 2 from J; bases not matched to a gene: 7. The CDR3 region is CASSLAPSGQGTYEQYF. In nucleotides, the CDR3 is TGTGCCAGCAGCTTAGCACCGTCGGGACAGGGGACCTACGAGCAGTACTTC. Full variable domain (remainder filled in from reference TRBV7-8 and TRBJ2-7): GAGVSQSPRYKVAKRGQDVALRCDPISGHVSLFWYQQALGQGPEFLTYFQNEAQLDKSGLPSDRFFAERPEGSVSTLKIQRTQQEDSAVYLCASSLAPSGQGTYEQYFGPGTRLTVT.

V is TRBV7-9 and J is TRBJ2-5, with D perhaps matching TRBD1 or TRBD2 (5 bases each). Germline-derived CDR1 and CDR2 are SEHNR and FQNEAQ (reference sequence). V was cut by 1 base and J by 3 bases, with 12 bases left in between. The CDR3 extends over 15 amino acids. The CDR3 bases are TGTGCCAGCAGCTTAGGACTGCTGGGGGAAGAGACCCAGTACTTC. It specifies CASSLGLLGEETQYF.

This clone is a singleton in its sample. The gene calls are TRBV18 and TRBJ2-7, with D tentatively TRBD1 or TRBD2 (5 bases each). The CDR3 consists of 14 residues. V lost 8 bases and J 2 bases, leaving 16 bases between the germline ends. CDR1 KGHSH and CDR2 LQKENI come from the germline V gene. CDR3 residues: CASRTGTATYEQYF. As DNA, the CDR3 is TGTGCCAGCCGCACCGGGACGGCTACCTACGAGCAGTACTTC.

The V call is TRBV30, the J call TRBJ2-1, with D possibly TRBD2 on 5 matching bases. The CDR3 runs 13 residues. CDR1 is GTSNPN and CDR2 is SVGIG in the germline V gene (reference sequence). V gave up 1 base and J gave up 4 bases, with 8 bases separating them. Here the CDR3 DNA reads TGTGCCTGGAGTGAGGACTCGTACAATGAGCAGTTCTTC. Protein: CAWSEDSYNEQFF.

This clone appeared once. The V and J genes are TRBV2 and TRBJ2-7; perhaps TRBD2 as D (6 bases). The CDR3 is 17 amino acids. Germline CDR1 SNHLY, CDR2 FYNNEI. V shed 4 bases and J shed 7 bases, with 26 bases lying between them. The chain's CDR3 is CASSGTTRSLARGEQYF. The CDR3 DNA sequence: TGTGCCAGCAGTGGGACTACCCGCAGCCTAGCGAGAGGGGAGCAGTACTTC.

The V and J genes are TRBV13 and TRBJ2-7, with TRBD1 matching over 7 bases. CDR1 is PRHDT and CDR2 is FYEKMQ in the germline V gene (reference sequence). The J segment lost 5 bases and the V segment lost 7 bases, leaving 11 bases of the junction unmatched. CDR3 size: 14 residues. The CDR3 DNA is TGTGCCAGCAATCCCTCCGGACAGGAGAACGAGCAGTACTTC. Encoded protein: CASNPSGQENEQYF.

CDR3 bases: TGTGCCATCAGTGAGTCGGGCAGGGTGAGGGAGCAGTTCTTC. It is translated as CAISESGRVREQFF. The rearrangement links TRBV10-3 to TRBJ2-1, with D possibly being TRBD1 (5 bases). In germline, CDR1 is ENHRY, CDR2 SYGVKD. V shed 0 bases and J shed 10 bases, with 13 bases lying between them. This CDR3 region has 14 residues.

The chain couples TRBV9 to TRBJ2-5; 10 positions agree with TRBD2. Trimming cost V 2 bases and J 3 bases; bases outside gene matches: 22. The CDR3 extends over 21 amino acids. CDR1 is SGDLS, CDR2 YYNGEE, per germline. The CDR3 loop is CASSVRVWGVAGGNPEETQYF. In DNA, the CDR3 is TGTGCCAGCAGCGTCCGAGTTTGGGGTGTAGCGGGAGGCAACCCAGAAGAGACCCAGTACTTC.

This clone showed up just once. The rearrangement links TRBV6-1 to TRBJ1-5; possible D gene TRBD1, 6 bases. Trimming pared 11 bases from V and 6 bases from J, leaving 17 bases between. There are 13 residues in the CDR3. Germline V gene sequence: CDR1 MNHNS, CDR2 SASEGT. In nucleotides, the CDR3 is TGTGCCTCAGGACAGTCAGCGAGTCAGCCCCAGCATTTT. Protein sequence: CASGQSASQPQHF.

J is TRBJ2-2 and V is TRBV29-1; 16 bases are shared with TRBD2. The CDR3 contains 18 residues. Germline trimming cut 5 bases from V and 0 bases from J; bases unmatched to any gene: 6. CDR1 SQVTM and CDR2 ANQGSEA come from the germline V gene. CDR3 sequence: CSVLTGTSGRANTGELFF. CDR3 nucleotide sequence: TGCAGCGTTTTAACCGGGACTAGCGGGAGGGCGAACACCGGGGAGCTGTTTTTT.

The chain combines TRBV7-9 with TRBJ1-4; D is possibly TRBD1 (6 bases). The CDR3 has 16 amino acids. Germline V gene sequence: CDR1 SEHNR, CDR2 FQNEAQ (reference sequence). V lost 1 base and J 4 bases, leaving 13 bases between the germline ends. Written as DNA, the CDR3 is TGTGCCAGCAGCTTAGTAAGGGACAAGAATAATGAAAAACTGTTTTTT. Amino acids: CASSLVRDKNNEKLFF.

The chain recombines TRBV7-9 with TRBJ2-1, with TRBD2 identical over 15 bases. The germline CDR1 and CDR2 sequences are SEHNR and FQNEAQ (reference sequence). The CDR3 totals 17 residues. V lost 3 bases to trimming and J lost 6 bases; unmatched junction nucleotides: 6. CDR3 amino acids: CASSLRTSGRAGNEQFF. The CDR3 nucleotides are TGTGCCAGCAGCTTGCGGACTAGCGGGAGGGCCGGCAATGAGCAGTTCTTC.

CDR3 sequence (DNA): TGTGCCAGCAGTCCCTCATCCCGGGAGATCACAGATACGCAGTATTTT. Encoded protein: CASSPSSREITDTQYF. The V and J genes are TRBV27 and TRBJ2-3; D is possibly TRBD2 (6 bases). Deletions cut 5 bases from V and 2 bases from J, with 17 bases between. The CDR3 length is 16 residues. CDR1 MNHEY and CDR2 SMNVEV come from the germline V gene (reference sequence).

The chain is built from TRBV10-3 and TRBJ2-7, with 7 nucleotides matching TRBD2. The CDR3 is 15 amino acids. J lost 2 bases, V lost 0 bases, and 4 bases had no gene match. In germline, CDR1 is ENHRY, CDR2 SYGVKD. The CDR3 reads CAISESSGHPYEQYF. In DNA, the CDR3 is TGTGCCATCAGTGAGTCTAGCGGGCACCCCTACGAGCAGTACTTC.

The chain links TRBV11-2 to TRBJ2-2, with a tentative D call TRBD1 (5 bases). The CDR3 spans 17 residues. V was shortened by 5 bases and J by 4 bases, with 20 bases between the two germline ends. Germline lookup yields CDR1 SGHAT and CDR2 FQNNGV. CDR3 residues: CASSAISVGPITGELFF. The CDR3 DNA sequence: TGTGCCAGCAGCGCAATTAGTGTGGGGCCGATCACCGGGGAGCTGTTTTTT.

This chain connects TRBV4-3 to TRBJ2-7, with D maybe TRBD2 (5 bases). Germline CDR1 and CDR2: LGHNA and YSLEER. V was shortened by 2 bases and J by 2 bases, with 10 bases between the two germline ends. The CDR3 extends over 14 amino acids. CDR3 in DNA: TGCGCCAGCAGCCAATCAAGCGGCCCCTACGAGCAGTACTTC. Translation gives CASSQSSGPYEQYF.

The rearrangement uses TRBV27 and TRBJ2-1; TRBD2 matches 8 bases. This CDR3 has 15 residues. The V gene end was trimmed by 3 bases and the J gene end by 5 bases; junction bases not matched to a gene: 6. CDR1 and CDR2 from the germline V gene are MNHEY and SMNVEV (reference sequence). The CDR3 loop is CASSLIAAGDNEQFF. In DNA form, the CDR3 reads TGTGCCAGCAGTTTGATAGCAGCGGGGGACAATGAGCAGTTCTTC.

The CDR3 protein is CASSWGENVEQYF. The CDR3 bases are TGCGCCAGCAGCTGGGGAGAGAACGTGGAGCAGTACTTC. This chain uses TRBV5-1 with TRBJ2-7, with D maybe TRBD2 (5 bases). CDR1 is SGHRS, CDR2 YFSETQ, per germline. This CDR3 is built from 13 residues. V lost 3 bases to trimming and J lost 7 bases, with 14 bases between them.

The CDR3 DNA reads as TGTGCCTGGAAAACCGGGACAGGGGGCTGGGATACGCAGTATTTT. Its translation: CAWKTGTGGWDTQYF. The chain links TRBV30 to TRBJ2-3; 12 bases align to TRBD1. V shed 4 bases, J shed 6 bases, and the junction held 8 bases outside the gene matches. The germline V gene encodes CDR1 GTSNPN and CDR2 SVGIG (reference sequence). The CDR3 consists of 15 residues.

The V gene is TRBV7-9, the J gene TRBJ2-2; maybe TRBD1 (6 bases). The germline V and J ends were trimmed by 3 bases and 2 bases, with 10 bases remaining between them. Per the germline V gene, CDR1 is SEHNR and CDR2 is FQNEAQ (reference sequence). The CDR3 is 15 amino acids. CDR3 nucleotide sequence: TGTGCCAGCAGCTTTTGGGACACCAACACCGGGGAGCTGTTTTTT. Translated, it gives CASSFWDTNTGELFF.

V is TRBV11-2 and J is TRBJ1-2; possible D gene TRBD1, 5 bases. Trimming took 5 bases from V and 2 from J, leaving 12 bases between them. Germline CDR1 is SGHAT and CDR2 is FQNNGV. The CDR3 runs to 14 residues. The CDR3 DNA reads TGTGCCAGCAGCCCAGACAGCCGGAACTATGGCTACACCTTC. Translation gives CASSPDSRNYGYTF. The complete variable domain, with remaining parts taken from reference TRBV11-2 and TRBJ1-2, reads EAGVAQSPRYKIIEKRQSVAFWCNPISGHATLYWYQQILGQGPKLLIQFQNNGVVDDSQLPKDRFSAERLKGVDSTLKIQPAKLEDSAVYLCASSPDSRNYGYTFGSGTRLTVV.

The V and J genes are TRBV9 and TRBJ2-7; tentative D call: TRBD1 (5 bases). CDR3 size: 16 residues. Germline CDR1 is SGDLS and CDR2 is YYNGEE. V was pared by 0 bases and J by 2 bases, with 15 bases between. The CDR3 spells CASSVGGEGSTYEQYF. CDR3 coding DNA: TGTGCCAGCAGCGTAGGGGGCGAAGGCAGCACCTACGAGCAGTACTTC.

In its sample, this clone was seen once. This chain uses TRBV7-9 with TRBJ1-4, with D unresolved. Trimming stripped 4 bases from V and 8 bases from J, with 14 bases between. Per the germline V gene, CDR1 is SEHNR and CDR2 is FQNEAQ (reference sequence). The CDR3 runs 14 residues. In DNA form, the CDR3 reads TGTGCCAGCAGCTCCCCGGGGAGGGCGGAAAAACTGTTTTTT. Translation: CASSSPGRAEKLFF. Full variable domain (remainder filled in from reference TRBV7-9 and TRBJ1-4): DTGVSQNPRHKITKRGQNVTFRCDPISEHNRLYWYRQTLGQGPEFLTYFQNEAQLEKSRLLSDRFSAERPKGSFSTLEIQRTEQGDSAMYLCASSSPGRAEKLFFGSGTQLSVL.

This chain uses TRBV6-4 with TRBJ2-3, with 9 bases that match TRBD1. In germline, CDR1 is MRHNA, CDR2 SNTAGT. V lost 5 bases and J lost 6; bases outside the gene matches: 12. CDR3 length: 16 amino acids. This CDR3 is CASSSSPGQGADTQYF. In DNA, the CDR3 is TGTGCCAGCAGTAGCTCACCGGGACAGGGCGCGGATACGCAGTATTTT.